This T cell receptor (beta chain) was retrieved from a study of T-cell memory formation after mild COVID-19. V lost 3 bases and J 5 bases, leaving 25 bases between the germline ends. Germline-derived CDR1 and CDR2 are SGHAT and FQNNGV. This CDR3 is built from 18 residues. TCRdb reprocessed the 5' RACE reads via MiXCR and lists one record per CDR3 protein. The sample carries fewer than 650,000 distinct CDR3 sequences, less than 25% recorded once. This clonotype was seen more than once but under ten times. The specimen was PBMCs or a T cell subset sorted from them (not recorded which). The receptor was isolated from an adult woman who had mild COVID-19 (a few samples of this study predate the infection). Cell type and time point are not known. The chain carries TRBV11-2 and TRBJ2-5; possibly TRBD1 or TRBD2 for D (6 bases each). In DNA form, the CDR3 reads TGTGCCAGCAGCTTTAACTCGGGGGCCATCGGAGGTACGGAGACCCAGTACTTC. Translated, it gives CASSFNSGAIGGTETQYF.